This entry lists 2 T cell receptor beta chains sequenced from one sample in a study of graft-versus-host responses after intestinal transplantation (dated by TCRdb to the early 2020s). To isolate intraepithelial and lamina propria lymphocytes from graft specimens, dithiothreitol, EDTA incubations and collagenase D digestion were used. The method was the immunoSEQ multiplex PCR assay. TCRdb holds this immuneACCESS table with in-frame rearrangements only. Some clones are missing; in checked studies, unresolved V genes explain under half, and the rest has no known cause. The sample has approximately 10,000 clones on record, about 86% of them singletons. 5.2% of the sample lies in the top ten. The material was ileum tissue, obtained around 25 months after intestinal transplantation. Receptor source: a human patient who received an intestinal transplant, so some T cells may come from the graft donor.

The chain has TRBV25-1 and TRBJ2-5; unclear D gene. V lost 1 base and J 5 bases, leaving 14 bases between the germline ends. The CDR3 length is 15 residues. Germline loops: CDR1 MGHDK, CDR2 SYGVNS. The DNA for the CDR3 is TGTGCCAGCAGTGAATCATTACTGACCTGGGAGACCCAGTACTTC. Its protein is CASSESLLTWETQYF.

The rearrangement uses TRBV6-1 and TRBJ1-5; D is undetermined. Germline CDR1 reads MNHNS; CDR2 reads SASEGT. V lost 5 bases, J lost 9 bases, and 20 bases lay in between. The CDR3 runs to 15 residues. The CDR3 region has the DNA TGTGCCAGCAGTATAATACCCGGAGGGCTCCTGCCCCAGCATTTT. It translates to CASSIIPGGLLPQHF.